The clone carrying this TCR beta chain was recorded a few times. The target antigen is unknown. This entry belongs to a study of cytomegalovirus exposure and HLA in healthy donors. Study findings and constraints: Fewer N-insertions (relative to the approximately 670-donor mean) were reportedly seen in an Asian-associated ancestry cluster in a later analysis. The authors enumerated over 150 TCR beta chains as linked to cytomegalovirus. In vitro data verified three CMV-associated chains as specific for CMV antigens.

The PCR made use of 60 Vbeta and 13 Jbeta primers. The protocol was immunoSEQ multiplex PCR, while the TCRdb copy is restricted to in-frame clones and leaves out a portion. Of about 120,000 clones in the sample, approximately 80% are singletons; the top ten hold 1.5% to 2%. Donors in the study were healthy people who gave bone marrow. The CDR3 has 15 residues. CDR1 MDHEN and CDR2 SYDVKM come from the germline V gene. The V end was cut by 7 bases, the J end by 0 bases, with 12 bases between. The sample was PBMCs. The rearrangement uses TRBV28 and TRBJ2-2, with D possibly matching TRBD2 (6 bases). The receptor was derived from a man in his forties or fifties in good health and CMV-seronegative. CDR3 in amino acids: CASIFGGTNTGELFF. The CDR3 DNA reads TGTGCCAGCATTTTTGGGGGGACGAACACCGGGGAGCTGTTTTTT.